The sample holds a few counts of the clone carrying this T cell receptor beta chain. These data are taken from a study of vaccination and CD4 T cells after COVID-19. About the study: Convalescent individuals numbered four females and six males, two being Hispanic. Sampling that followed vaccination took place a median approximately 79 days after dose two, within a range of 14 to 241.

TCRdb reprocessed the PCR reads via MiXCR and lists one record per CDR3 protein. The sample records about 28,000 distinct CDR3 sequences, over 40% being singletons. Regarding time point: late sampling 161 to 241 days after vaccination in three convalescent patients. Patients returned positive PCR results between March and December 2020, earlier than US Alpha, Beta and Delta variants. The V gene lost 5 bases and the J gene lost 2 bases, with 16 bases spanning the gap. CDR1 is SGHVS, CDR2 FQNEAQ, per germline. The CDR3 consists of 15 residues. The chain carries TRBV7-8 and TRBJ2-7; a weak D match, TRBD1 (5 bases). The clonotype comes from a human donor who had recovered from COVID-19. Sequences were derived from CD4+ T cells from blood, sampled about 7 months after SARS-CoV-2 vaccination. Here the CDR3 DNA reads TGTGCCAGCAGCAACCCAGGGTCCTTTGCCTACGAGCAGTACTTC. It yields the protein CASSNPGSFAYEQYF.